This TCR beta chain was obtained from a study of vaccination effects on CD4 cells after COVID-19. CD4+ T cell isolation took place after 10 days of culture. The person was diagnosed with PCR-confirmed SARS-CoV-2 infection between March and December 2020. Each person got two doses of an mRNA SARS-CoV-2 vaccine, BNT162b2 or mRNA-1273. Sequencing used immunoSEQ multiplex PCR; TCRdb keeps in-frame clones, though not all of them. The data contain around 50,000 clones, around 70% of them seen just once; the ten biggest clones take up 5% to 5.5%. A word on this clone: Its matching antigen is unknown.

Germline CDR1 is SGHRS and CDR2 is YFSETQ. The length of the CDR3 is 15 residues. V was clipped by 0 bases and J by 1 base; unmatched bases: 3. The chain joins TRBV5-1 to TRBJ1-1, with 7 bases fitting TRBD1. The material sequenced was CD4+ T cells from PBMCs cultured without peptide, taken after COVID-19 vaccination. The receptor's source is a human donor who had a prior SARS-CoV-2 infection. This chain's CDR3 is CASSLEHRGNTEAFF. The DNA of the CDR3 is TGCGCCAGCAGCTTGGAGCACAGGGGGAACACTGAAGCTTTCTTT.